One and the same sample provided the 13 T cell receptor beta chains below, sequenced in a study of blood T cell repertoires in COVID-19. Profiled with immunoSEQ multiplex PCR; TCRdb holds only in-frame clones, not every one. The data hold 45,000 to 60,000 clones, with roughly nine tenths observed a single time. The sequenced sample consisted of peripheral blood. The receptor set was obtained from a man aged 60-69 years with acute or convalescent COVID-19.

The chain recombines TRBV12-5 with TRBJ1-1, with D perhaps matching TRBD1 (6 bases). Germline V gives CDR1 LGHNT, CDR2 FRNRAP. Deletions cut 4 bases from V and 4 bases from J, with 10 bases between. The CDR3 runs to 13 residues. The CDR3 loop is CASGSTGSTEAFF. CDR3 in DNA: TGTGCTAGTGGTTCCACAGGGAGCACTGAAGCTTTCTTT.

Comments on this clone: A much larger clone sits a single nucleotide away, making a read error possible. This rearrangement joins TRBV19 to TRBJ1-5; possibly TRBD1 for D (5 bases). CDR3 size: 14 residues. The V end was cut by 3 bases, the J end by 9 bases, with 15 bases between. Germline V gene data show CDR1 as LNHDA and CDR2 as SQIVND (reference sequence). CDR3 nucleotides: TGTGCCAGTAGTATGATGGAGGGGCGCGTGCCCCAGCATTTT. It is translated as CASSMMEGRVPQHF.

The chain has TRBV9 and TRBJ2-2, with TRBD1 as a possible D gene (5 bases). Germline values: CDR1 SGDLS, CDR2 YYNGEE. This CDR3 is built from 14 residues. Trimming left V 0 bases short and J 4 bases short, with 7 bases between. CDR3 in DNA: TGTGCCAGCAGCGTAGGGGGCATCACCGGGGAGCTGTTTTTT. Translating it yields CASSVGGITGELFF. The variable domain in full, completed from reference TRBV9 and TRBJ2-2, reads DSGVTQTPKHLITATGQRVTLRCSPRSGDLSVYWYQQSLDQGLQFLIQYYNGEERAKGNILERFSAQQFPDLHSELNLSSLELGDSALYFCASSVGGITGELFFGEGSRLTVL.

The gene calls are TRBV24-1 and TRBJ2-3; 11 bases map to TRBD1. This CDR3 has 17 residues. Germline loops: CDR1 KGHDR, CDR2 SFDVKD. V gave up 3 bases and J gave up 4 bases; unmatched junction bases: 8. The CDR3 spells CATSDVDRGRAPDTQYF. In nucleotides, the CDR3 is TGTGCCACCAGTGATGTGGACAGGGGGCGGGCCCCAGATACGCAGTATTTT.

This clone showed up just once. CDR3 nucleotides: TGTGCCAGCAGCTTAGTAATGCGGGCGAACACTGAAGCTTTCTTT. This codes for CASSLVMRANTEAFF. V and J are TRBV7-9 and TRBJ1-1; D is unresolved. The CDR3 is 15 residues long. V was clipped by 1 base and J by 1 base, with 10 bases between them. The germline V gene encodes CDR1 SEHNR and CDR2 FQNEAQ (reference sequence).

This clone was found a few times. CDR3 bases: TGTGCCAGCAGCGCAGGCCTCATGAACACTGAAGCTTTCTTT. Encoded protein: CASSAGLMNTEAFF. The rearrangement joins TRBV27 to TRBJ1-1; no reliable D call. This CDR3 contains 14 residues. Trimming removed 6 bases from V and 0 bases from J, with 11 bases in between. CDR1 and CDR2 from the germline V gene are MNHEY and SMNVEV (reference sequence).

The CDR3 DNA follows: TGCGCCAGCAGCCCCAATCCTATGGGGGGGAACACTGAAGCTTTCTTT. Translation gives CASSPNPMGGNTEAFF. V gene TRBV5-1 combines with J gene TRBJ1-1, with D maybe TRBD1 (5 bases). The V end lost 4 bases, the J end lost 1 base, and 17 bases lay between the germline ends. The CDR3 contains 16 residues. Germline CDR1 reads SGHRS; CDR2 reads YFSETQ.

CDR3 sequence: CASSVSPEVEQYF. The CDR3 DNA sequence: TGTGCCAGCAGCGTATCTCCAGAGGTCGAGCAGTACTTC. V usage is TRBV9 and J usage is TRBJ2-7; D call uncertain. This CDR3 is 13 amino acids long. Trimming removed 1 base from V and 6 bases from J, with 11 bases in between. Germline V gene sequence: CDR1 SGDLS, CDR2 YYNGEE.

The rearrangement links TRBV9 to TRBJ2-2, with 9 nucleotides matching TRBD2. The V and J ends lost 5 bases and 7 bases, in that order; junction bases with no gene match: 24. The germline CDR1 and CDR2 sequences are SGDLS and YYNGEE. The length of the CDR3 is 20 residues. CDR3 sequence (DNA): TGTGCCAGCAGTCCTCGGGGGCCCTCGGAAGCGGGGGGCCAAGGCGGGGAGCTGTTTTTT. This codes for CASSPRGPSEAGGQGGELFF.

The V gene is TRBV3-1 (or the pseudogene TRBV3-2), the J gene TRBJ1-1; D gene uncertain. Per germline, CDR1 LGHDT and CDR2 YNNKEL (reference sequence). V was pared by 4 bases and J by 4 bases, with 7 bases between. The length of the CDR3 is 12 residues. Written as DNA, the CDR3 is TGTGCCAGCAGCCGAGGGAGCACTGAAGCTTTCTTT. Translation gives CASSRGSTEAFF.

The DNA of the CDR3 is TGCGCCAGCAGCTTGGCCATGGAGACCCAGTACTTC. Its protein product is CASSLAMETQYF. J is TRBJ2-5 and V is TRBV5-1; D is ambiguous. V lost 0 bases to trimming and J lost 5 bases, with 5 bases between them. The germline V gene encodes CDR1 SGHRS and CDR2 YFSETQ. The CDR3 contains 12 residues.

In DNA form, the CDR3 reads TGTGCCAGCTCACCACGAGGACAGAACTATGGCTACACCTTC. Translating it yields CASSPRGQNYGYTF. The rearrangement joins TRBV18 to TRBJ1-2; D possibly corresponds to TRBD1 (6 bases). V was clipped by 1 base and J by 2 bases, with 8 bases between them. CDR1 is KGHSH and CDR2 is LQKENI in the germline V gene. The CDR3 spans 14 residues.

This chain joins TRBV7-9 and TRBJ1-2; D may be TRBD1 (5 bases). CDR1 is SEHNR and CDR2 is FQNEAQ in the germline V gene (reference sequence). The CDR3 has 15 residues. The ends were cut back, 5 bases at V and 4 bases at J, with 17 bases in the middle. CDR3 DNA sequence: TGTGCCAGCAGCCCGGGGGAGGGGCAGATCTATGGCTACACCTTC. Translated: CASSPGEGQIYGYTF.